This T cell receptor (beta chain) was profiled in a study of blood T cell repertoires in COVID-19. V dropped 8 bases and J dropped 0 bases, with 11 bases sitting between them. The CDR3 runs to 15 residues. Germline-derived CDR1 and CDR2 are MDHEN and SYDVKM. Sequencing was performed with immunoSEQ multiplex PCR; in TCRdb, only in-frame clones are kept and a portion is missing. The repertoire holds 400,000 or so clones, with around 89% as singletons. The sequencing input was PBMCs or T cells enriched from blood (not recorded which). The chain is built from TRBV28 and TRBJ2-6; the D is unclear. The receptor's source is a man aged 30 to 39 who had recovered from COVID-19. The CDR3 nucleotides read TGTGCCAGCTCCAGGTTCTACTCTGGGGCCAACGTCCTGACTTTC. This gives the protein CASSRFYSGANVLTF.